These T cell receptor beta chains were read from a single sample in a study of blood T cell repertoires in COVID-19. Profiling relied on immunoSEQ multiplex PCR, and the TCRdb table lists in-frame clones only, not all of them. The sample lists hundreds of thousands of clones, under 90% occurring once. The specimen sequenced was PBMCs or T cells enriched from blood (not recorded which). The receptors shown here come from a woman between 50 and 59 years old who had been exposed to COVID-19. CDR3s include the opening cysteine and the closing phenylalanine or tryptophan. Fields, in order: J gene, V gene, CDR3 protein.

TRBJ1-2	TRBV20-1	CTDRVFGYTF
TRBJ1-5	TRBV4-1	CASSRTRGQGQPQHF
TRBJ2-7	TRBV11-2	CASSGIGSETRTHEQYF
TRBJ2-5	TRBV29-1	CSVELAGRLEETQYF
TRBJ2-7	TRBV5-6	CASSDRDYEQYF
TRBJ1-1	TRBV5-1	CASSSRPSWDSEAFF
TRBJ1-1	TRBV7-9	CASSLLRGGEGTEAFF
TRBJ2-7	TRBV7-9	CASSFDRASYEQYF
TRBJ1-2	TRBV10-3	CAISESRDRVGGGYTF
TRBJ2-6	TRBV5-1	CASSKTGVLSGPGANVLTF
TRBJ1-1	TRBV2	CASQGRPTGPAEAFF
TRBJ1-1	TRBV4-1	CASSLRTLNTEAFF
TRBJ2-7	TRBV6-2/TRBV6-3	CATSSYGSGGDPYEQYF
TRBJ2-1	TRBV5-5	CASSPWTSFVNEQFF
TRBJ1-5	TRBV7-2	CASSLRGVSNQPQHF
TRBJ1-4	TRBV5-1	CASSLAVGFEKLFF
TRBJ1-5	TRBV28	CASSNSLGQRGNSNQPQHF
TRBJ2-3	TRBV7-2	CASSYLPGSDTQYF
TRBJ1-5	TRBV28	CASSFRQGGQPQHF
TRBJ2-1	TRBV9	CASSVAGGSYNEQFF
TRBJ1-1	TRBV5-8	CASSHGQGTPEAFF
TRBJ1-1	TRBV19	CASRDRVRANTEAFF
TRBJ1-2	TRBV6-4	CASSGTAGSYGYTF
TRBJ2-1	TRBV7-9	CASSYSGGDNEQFF
TRBJ2-2	TRBV6-5	CASSYGGGGTGELFF
TRBJ1-1	TRBV3-1/TRBV3-2	CASSQTVNTEAFF
TRBJ1-6	TRBV6-5	CASRGGQGSAPLHF
TRBJ1-5	TRBV6-5	CASRPGVNQPQHF
TRBJ2-3	TRBV27	CASKKGGDTQYF
TRBJ1-6	TRBV19	CASSKTGDNSPLHF
TRBJ2-7	TRBV2	CASSALRRSSYEQYF
TRBJ2-7	TRBV18	CASSPGQGGSYEQYF
TRBJ1-1	TRBV3-1/TRBV3-2	CASSGARGAEAFF
TRBJ1-5	TRBV23-1	CASSPKTTTYSNQPQHF
TRBJ2-7	TRBV5-1	CASSLGQTATYEQYF
TRBJ1-4	TRBV5-1	CASSLASGVTNEKLFF
TRBJ2-7	TRBV4-1	CASRADLVPEQYF
TRBJ1-1	TRBV30	CAWDRGSDTEAFF
TRBJ2-5	TRBV30	CASNGQHLGTQYF
TRBJ1-6	TRBV4-2	CASSQDQFRDRDNSPLHF
TRBJ2-2	TRBV6-5	CASTGRGRNTGELFF
TRBJ1-1	TRBV10-3	CAIRGQGAGEAFF
TRBJ2-5	TRBV25-1	CASSELGTGVYETQYF
TRBJ1-4	TRBV9	CASGGTGAANEKLFF
TRBJ2-5	TRBV11-3	CASSLGPGGRETQYF